These 23 T cell receptor beta chains share one sample of origin, sequenced in a study of PD-L1 blockade in urothelial cancer (TCRdb year 2017). Reading the label with the study, this specimen's time point is: pretreatment peripheral blood. Libraries were made using the immunoSEQ multiplex PCR assay. This is the immuneACCESS table as TCRdb keeps it, with only in-frame sequences that have V and J called. A part of the clones is gone; compared with another copy, unresolved V genes explain less than half, and the rest is unexplained. This sample comprises over 65,000 clones, approximately 87% of them detected only once. The top ten clones comprise 4.5% to 5% of the sample. The material sequenced was PBMCs, taken around atezolizumab (anti-PD-L1) treatment. The receptors come from a man aged 65 to 79 with urothelial cancer.

This clone was seen just once. The chain joins TRBV7-9 to TRBJ2-2; D perhaps matches TRBD1 (5 bases). CDR1 is SEHNR, CDR2 FQNEAQ, per germline (reference sequence). Trimming left V 4 bases short and J 2 bases short, with 5 bases between. This CDR3 is 13 amino acids long. The CDR3 coding sequence is TGTGCCAGCAGCTGGGGCAACACCGGGGAGCTGTTTTTT. This translates into CASSWGNTGELFF.

The V call is TRBV28, the J call TRBJ1-5; 10 bases align to TRBD1. The CDR3 sequence is 13 residues long. Germline loops: CDR1 MDHEN, CDR2 SYDVKM. The V and J ends lost 7 bases and 7 bases, in that order; junction bases with no gene match: 4. The CDR3 protein is CASTDRGGQPQHF. DNA of the CDR3: TGTGCCAGCACGGACAGGGGGGGACAGCCCCAGCATTTT. Using reference TRBV28 and TRBJ1-5 for the parts outside the CDR3, the full variable domain is DVKVTQSSRYLVKRTGEKVFLECVQDMDHENMFWYRQDPGLGLRLIYFSYDVKMKEKGDIPEGYSVSREKKERFSLILESASTNQTSMYLCASTDRGGQPQHFGDGTRLSIL.

The chain recombines TRBV13 with TRBJ2-3; TRBD1 aligns across 9 bases. Per germline, CDR1 PRHDT and CDR2 FYEKMQ (reference sequence). Trimming took 0 bases from V and 4 from J; bases not matched to a gene: 5. The CDR3 is 16 residues long. CDR3 amino acids: CASSLGRDRASDTQYF. In DNA, the CDR3 is TGTGCCAGCAGCTTAGGCAGGGACAGGGCATCAGATACGCAGTATTTT.

V and J are TRBV27 and TRBJ2-1, with 9 bases identical to TRBD1. Germline CDR1 and CDR2: MNHEY and SMNVEV (reference sequence). The J segment lost 3 bases and the V segment lost 3 bases, leaving 6 bases of the junction unmatched. The CDR3 has 16 amino acids. CDR3 residues: CASSLGDRVIYNEQFF. CDR3 nucleotide sequence: TGTGCCAGCAGTTTGGGGGACAGGGTAATCTACAATGAGCAGTTCTTC.

This rearrangement joins TRBV2 to TRBJ1-2; tentatively, D is TRBD1 (6 bases). V shed 1 base and J shed 8 bases, with 14 bases lying between them. Germline V gives CDR1 SNHLY, CDR2 FYNNEI. CDR3 length: 14 amino acids. CDR3 nucleotides: TGTGCCAGCAGTGAAGTAAGACAGGCGGGCGGCTACACCTTC. Its translation is CASSEVRQAGGYTF.

This chain links TRBV28 with TRBJ1-5; D perhaps matches TRBD1 (5 bases). V lost 7 bases, J lost 4 bases, and 11 bases lay in between. Germline V gives CDR1 MDHEN, CDR2 SYDVKM. This CDR3 is 13 amino acids long. CDR3 coding DNA: TGTGCCAGCAAAATCGGGGGAAATCAGCCCCAGCATTTT. Amino acids: CASKIGGNQPQHF.

The CDR3 nucleotides read TGTGCCAGCAGCCTGGGGAGGGGTCTGGGCTCGGGTCAGCCCCAGCATTTT. Protein sequence: CASSLGRGLGSGQPQHF. This chain joins TRBV5-8 and TRBJ1-5; D may be TRBD1 (5 bases). CDR1 is SGHTS, CDR2 YDEGEE, per germline. This CDR3 is built from 17 residues. Trimming left V 4 bases short and J 6 bases short, with 23 bases between.

CDR3 region: CASSFRGTGIYNEQFF. CDR3 coding DNA: TGTGCCAGCAGCTTTCGCGGGACAGGGATCTACAATGAGCAGTTCTTC. V usage is TRBV5-8 and J usage is TRBJ2-1; 9 bases are a match to TRBD1. J lost 3 bases, V lost 2 bases, and 6 bases had no gene match. The CDR3 is made up of 16 amino acids. CDR1 is SGHTS and CDR2 is YDEGEE in the germline V gene.

The V call is TRBV29-1, the J call TRBJ2-1; 8 nucleotides align to TRBD1. This CDR3 has 14 residues. The V and J ends lost 1 base and 7 bases, in that order; junction bases with no gene match: 6. Looked up from germline, CDR1 is SQVTM and CDR2 is ANQGSEA. The CDR3 sequence: CSVEAGQGVNEQFF. The CDR3 DNA sequence: TGCAGCGTTGAAGCCGGACAGGGAGTGAATGAGCAGTTCTTC.

The chain joins TRBV5-1 to TRBJ2-5, with 9 bases identical to TRBD1. V was pared by 0 bases and J by 4 bases, with 4 bases of the junction left unmatched. In germline, CDR1 is SGHRS, CDR2 YFSETQ. The length of the CDR3 is 15 residues. The CDR3 DNA reads TGCGCCAGCAGCTTGGAACAGGGGGCGGGAGAGACCCAGTACTTC. Its protein product is CASSLEQGAGETQYF. Together with reference TRBV5-1 and TRBJ2-5, the CDR3 gives the full variable domain: KAGVTQTPRYLIKTRGQQVTLSCSPISGHRSVSWYQQTPGQGLQFLFEYFSETQRNKGNFPGRFSGRQFSNSRSEMNVSTLELGDSALYLCASSLEQGAGETQYFGPGTRLLVL.

The chain employs TRBV5-4 and TRBJ2-5; D might be TRBD1 (6 bases). Trimming left V 0 bases short and J 4 bases short, with 16 bases between. The CDR3 is 16 residues long. Germline CDR1 is SGHNT and CDR2 is YYREEE (reference sequence). The CDR3 bases are TGTGCCAGCAGCTTGGACGGACCAGGACAGAGAGAGACCCAGTACTTC. Protein: CASSLDGPGQRETQYF.

The gene calls are TRBV4-1 and TRBJ2-2; 9 bases line up with TRBD1. CDR1 and CDR2 (germline): MGHRA, YSYEKL. The V segment lost 5 bases and the J segment 5 bases; nucleotides outside the gene matches: 6. CDR3 length equals 15 residues. Written as DNA, the CDR3 is TGCGCCAGCAGCGTAGGACAGGGGAGGACCGGGGAGCTGTTTTTT. This codes for CASSVGQGRTGELFF.

The V gene is TRBV11-2, the J gene TRBJ1-3; D unclear. CDR1 is SGHAT and CDR2 is FQNNGV in the germline V gene. This CDR3 region has 15 residues. V lost 1 base to trimming and J lost 0 bases, with 7 bases between them. CDR3 bases: TGTGCCAGCAGCTTAGGCCTTAGCTCTGGAAACACCATATATTTT. Amino acid sequence: CASSLGLSSGNTIYF.

V usage is TRBV5-4 and J usage is TRBJ2-4; D call uncertain. The germline V gene encodes CDR1 SGHNT and CDR2 YYREEE (reference sequence). The V end was cut by 0 bases, the J end by 0 bases, with 10 bases between. This CDR3 spans 16 amino acids. The CDR3 spells CASSLDTTIAKNIQYF. CDR3 DNA: TGTGCCAGCAGCTTGGACACAACCATAGCCAAAAACATTCAGTACTTC.

This clone was counted once. The chain is built from TRBV27 and TRBJ2-2; TRBD1 agrees at 8 bases. V was clipped by 2 bases and J by 5 bases; unmatched bases: 7. Germline CDR1 is MNHEY and CDR2 is SMNVEV (reference sequence). There are 16 residues in the CDR3. The CDR3 loop reads CASSLRTGTYTGELFF. The CDR3, as DNA: TGTGCCAGCAGTTTACGGACAGGGACTTATACCGGGGAGCTGTTTTTT.

The chain is built from TRBV5-6 and TRBJ2-7; D is ambiguous. Germline V gene sequence: CDR1 SGHDT, CDR2 YYEEEE. Trimming left V 0 bases short and J 5 bases short, with 3 bases between. The CDR3 contains 11 residues. The CDR3 here is CASSLVNEQYF. CDR3 coding DNA: TGTGCCAGCAGCTTGGTAAACGAGCAGTACTTC.

V is TRBV30 and J is TRBJ2-1; tentatively, D is TRBD1 (5 bases). V was shortened by 1 base and J by 0 bases, with 10 bases between the two germline ends. Germline lookup yields CDR1 GTSNPN and CDR2 SVGIG (reference sequence). The CDR3 covers 15 residues. As DNA, the CDR3 is TGTGCCTGGAGTGGGACACCTAACTCCTACAATGAGCAGTTCTTC. Translation: CAWSGTPNSYNEQFF. Variable domain in full (rest from reference TRBV30 and TRBJ2-1): SQTIHQWPATLVQPVGSPLSLECTVEGTSNPNLYWYRQAAGRGLQLLFYSVGIGQISSEVPQNLSASRPQDRQFILSSKKLLLSDSGFYLCAWSGTPNSYNEQFFGPGTRLTVL.

V usage is TRBV10-3 and J usage is TRBJ2-1, with 7 bases identical to TRBD2. The CDR3 is 16 residues long. J was trimmed by 7 bases and V by 3 bases; bases with no gene match: 12. Germline V gene sequence: CDR1 ENHRY, CDR2 SYGVKD. The CDR3 DNA reads as TGTGCCATCAGTGAACGGGGTGGGAGGGCCGGGAATGAGCAGTTCTTC. Protein product: CAISERGGRAGNEQFF.

The chain is built from TRBV19 and TRBJ2-1; weak D call: TRBD2 (6 bases). Deletions cut 6 bases from V and 0 bases from J, with 12 bases between. The CDR3 loop spans 15 amino acids. The germline V gene has CDR1 LNHDA and CDR2 SQIVND (reference sequence). In nucleotides, the CDR3 is TGTGCCAGTAGGGGACTCAAGAGCTCCTACAATGAGCAGTTCTTC. It specifies CASRGLKSSYNEQFF. The full variable domain, rest sourced from reference TRBV19 and TRBJ2-1, is DGGITQSPKYLFRKEGQNVTLSCEQNLNHDAMYWYRQDPGQGLRLIYYSQIVNDFQKGDIAEGYSVSREKKESFPLTVTSAQKNPTAFYLCASRGLKSSYNEQFFGPGTRLTVL.

The rearrangement links TRBV27 to TRBJ2-7, with a tentative D call TRBD1 (6 bases). Per the germline V gene, CDR1 is MNHEY and CDR2 is SMNVEV (reference sequence). The CDR3 length is 13 residues. Trimming cost V 3 bases and J 6 bases, with 12 bases left between them. CDR3 DNA sequence: TGTGCCAGCAGTTTGTCTCAGGGGAGCGAGCAGTACTTC. Its protein is CASSLSQGSEQYF.

The rearrangement links TRBV25-1 to TRBJ2-5; D gene ambiguous. Per the germline V gene, CDR1 is MGHDK and CDR2 is SYGVNS. V lost 0 bases to trimming and J lost 1 base, with 6 bases between them. This CDR3 spans 14 amino acids. CDR3 loop: CASSEYTVQETQYF. As DNA, the CDR3 is TGTGCCAGCAGTGAATACACGGTCCAAGAGACCCAGTACTTC.

The chain has TRBV30 and TRBJ1-3; no reliable D call. The CDR3 totals 14 residues. Germline lookup yields CDR1 GTSNPN and CDR2 SVGIG (reference sequence). The germline V and J ends were trimmed by 4 bases and 0 bases, with 10 bases remaining between them. The chain's CDR3 is CAWIGGSSGNTIYF. CDR3 nucleotides: TGTGCCTGGATAGGCGGGAGCTCTGGAAACACCATATATTTT.

This chain links TRBV5-1 with TRBJ2-3, with D perhaps matching TRBD1 (5 bases). The germline CDR1 and CDR2 sequences are SGHRS and YFSETQ. The ends were cut back, 2 bases at V and 4 bases at J, with 14 bases in the middle. The CDR3 covers 15 residues. In nucleotides, the CDR3 is TGCGCCAGCAGCTTCGATGGGGCCAGATCAGATACGCAGTATTTT. It codes for CASSFDGARSDTQYF.